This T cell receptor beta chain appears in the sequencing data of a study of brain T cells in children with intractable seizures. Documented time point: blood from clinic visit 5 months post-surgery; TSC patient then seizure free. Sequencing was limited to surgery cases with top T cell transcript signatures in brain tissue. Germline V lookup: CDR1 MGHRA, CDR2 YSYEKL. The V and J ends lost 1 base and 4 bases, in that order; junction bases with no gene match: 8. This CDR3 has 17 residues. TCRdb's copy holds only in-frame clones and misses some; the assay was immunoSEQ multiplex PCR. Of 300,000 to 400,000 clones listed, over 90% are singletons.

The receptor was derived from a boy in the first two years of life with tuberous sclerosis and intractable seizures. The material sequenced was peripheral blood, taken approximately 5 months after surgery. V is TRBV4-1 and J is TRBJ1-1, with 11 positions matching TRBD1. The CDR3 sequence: CASSQAGDRGWSTEAFF. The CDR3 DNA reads TGCGCCAGCAGCCAAGCTGGGGACAGGGGGTGGTCCACTGAAGCTTTCTTT.